This TCR beta chain originates from a study of Ad26.COV2.S vaccination and SARS-CoV-2 variants. The ends were cut back, 5 bases at V and 5 bases at J, with 18 bases in the middle. This CDR3 region has 15 residues. Germline V gives CDR1 SGHNT, CDR2 YENEEA. Stated treatment: about 20 received Ad26.COV2.S at low or high dose, single or two shots; about 5 received placebo; per-sample allocation not given. Repertoires come from day 63 after the first vaccine or placebo injection. Method: immunoSEQ multiplex PCR; TCRdb's copy keeps in-frame clones and lacks some. The sample has just over 350,000 clones, 70% to 90% seen once.

The sample here was peripheral blood, taken in a trial of Ad26.COV2.S vaccine versus placebo. The J gene is TRBJ1-1, the V gene TRBV11-3, with D perhaps matching TRBD1 (6 bases). This clonotype was obtained from a person aged 18 to 65 who received the Ad26.COV2.S COVID-19 vaccine or a placebo. The CDR3 coding sequence is TGTGCCAGCAGCGTAGGGGGGGGAGGACGGACTGAAGCTTTCTTT. This translates into CASSVGGGGRTEAFF.